The clone carrying this T cell receptor (beta chain) was observed a handful of times. cDNA synthesis used the whole RNA isolate, giving expressed TCRB sequences. Profiling relied on immunoSEQ multiplex PCR, and the TCRdb table lists in-frame clones only, not all of them. Here the sample spans 400,000 to 600,000 clones, roughly 30% being singletons. The source of the sample is a study of beta chain features in type 1 diabetes. Sorted CD4+ subsets: naive, central memory, regulatory, stem cell-like memory (CD45RO/CCR7/CD25/CD127/CD95/CD27 panel). The CDR3 length is 15 residues. Trimming removed 0 bases at V and 4 bases at J, with 10 bases between. Germline V gene sequence: CDR1 ENHRY, CDR2 SYGVKD.

Material for sequencing was naive CD4+ T cells from blood. This clonotype originated in a young man in good health. The chain recombines TRBV10-3 with TRBJ1-3; possible D gene TRBD1, 6 bases. CDR3 nucleotides: TGTGCCATCAGTGAGTCCGGGGGCTCGGGAAACACCATATATTTT. This codes for CAISESGGSGNTIYF.